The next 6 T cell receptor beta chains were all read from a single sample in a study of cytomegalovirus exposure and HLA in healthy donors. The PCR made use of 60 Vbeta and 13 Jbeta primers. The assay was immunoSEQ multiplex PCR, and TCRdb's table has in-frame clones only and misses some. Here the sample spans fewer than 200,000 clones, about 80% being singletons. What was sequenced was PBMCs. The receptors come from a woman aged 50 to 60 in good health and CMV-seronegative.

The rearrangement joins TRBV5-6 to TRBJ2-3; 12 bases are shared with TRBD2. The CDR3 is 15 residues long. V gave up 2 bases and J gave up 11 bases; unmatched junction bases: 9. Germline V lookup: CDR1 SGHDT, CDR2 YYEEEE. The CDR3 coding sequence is TGTGCCAGCAGCTTCTCTAGCGGGGGGGCGTGGGGGCAGTATTTT. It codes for CASSFSSGGAWGQYF.

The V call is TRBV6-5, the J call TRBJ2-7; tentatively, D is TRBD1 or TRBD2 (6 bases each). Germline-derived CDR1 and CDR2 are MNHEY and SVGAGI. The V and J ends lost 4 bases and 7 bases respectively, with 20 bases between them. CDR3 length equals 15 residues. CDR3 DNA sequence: TGTGCCAGCAGTTTCTCGGGGGCACTAGTTCTGGAGCAGTACTTC. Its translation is CASSFSGALVLEQYF.

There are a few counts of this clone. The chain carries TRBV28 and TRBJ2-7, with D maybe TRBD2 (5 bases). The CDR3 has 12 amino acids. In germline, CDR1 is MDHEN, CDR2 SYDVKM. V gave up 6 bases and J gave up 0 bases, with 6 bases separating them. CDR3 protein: CASSGNSYEQYF. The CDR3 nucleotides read TGTGCCAGCAGCGGGAACTCCTACGAGCAGTACTTC. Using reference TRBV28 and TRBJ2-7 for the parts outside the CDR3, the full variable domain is DVKVTQSSRYLVKRTGEKVFLECVQDMDHENMFWYRQDPGLGLRLIYFSYDVKMKEKGDIPEGYSVSREKKERFSLILESASTNQTSMYLCASSGNSYEQYFGPGTRLTVT.

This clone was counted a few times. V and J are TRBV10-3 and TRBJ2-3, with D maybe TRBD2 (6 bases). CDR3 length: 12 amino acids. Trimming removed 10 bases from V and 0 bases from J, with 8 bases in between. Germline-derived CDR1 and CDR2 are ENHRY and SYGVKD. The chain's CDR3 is CATRESTDTQYF. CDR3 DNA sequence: TGTGCCACCCGGGAGAGCACAGATACGCAGTATTTT.

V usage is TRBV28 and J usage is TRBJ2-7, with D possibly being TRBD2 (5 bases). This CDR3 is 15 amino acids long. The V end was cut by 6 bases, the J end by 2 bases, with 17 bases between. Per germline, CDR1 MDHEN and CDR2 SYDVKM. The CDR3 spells CASSLGGGNTYEQYF. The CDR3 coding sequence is TGTGCCAGCAGCCTGGGTGGAGGCAACACCTACGAGCAGTACTTC.

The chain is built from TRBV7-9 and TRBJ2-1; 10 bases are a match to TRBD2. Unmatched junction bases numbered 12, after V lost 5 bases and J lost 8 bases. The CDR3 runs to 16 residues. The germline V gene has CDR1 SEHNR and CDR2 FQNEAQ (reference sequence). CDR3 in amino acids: CASSRGASGGSDEQFF. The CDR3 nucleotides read TGTGCCAGCAGCCGGGGAGCTAGCGGGGGATCTGATGAGCAGTTCTTC.